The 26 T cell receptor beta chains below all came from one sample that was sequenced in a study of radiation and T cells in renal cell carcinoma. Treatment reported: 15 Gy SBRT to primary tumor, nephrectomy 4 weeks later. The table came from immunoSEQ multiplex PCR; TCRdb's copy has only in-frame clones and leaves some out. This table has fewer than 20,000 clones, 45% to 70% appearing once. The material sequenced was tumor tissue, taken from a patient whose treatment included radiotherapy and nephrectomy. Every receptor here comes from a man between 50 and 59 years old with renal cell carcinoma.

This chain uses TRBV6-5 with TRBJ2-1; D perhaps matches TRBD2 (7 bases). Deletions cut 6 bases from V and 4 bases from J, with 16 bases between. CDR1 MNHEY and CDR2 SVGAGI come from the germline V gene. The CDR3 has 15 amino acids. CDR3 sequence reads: CASSRPGGRYNEQFF. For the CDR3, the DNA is TGTGCCAGCAGCCGCCCGGGGGGCCGATACAATGAGCAGTTCTTC.

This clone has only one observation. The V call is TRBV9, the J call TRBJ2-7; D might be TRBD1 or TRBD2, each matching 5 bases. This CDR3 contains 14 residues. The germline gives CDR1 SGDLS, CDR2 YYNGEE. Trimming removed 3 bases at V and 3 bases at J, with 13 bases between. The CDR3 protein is CASSAGTHDYEQYF. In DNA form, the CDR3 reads TGTGCCAGCAGCGCCGGGACCCATGACTACGAGCAGTACTTC.

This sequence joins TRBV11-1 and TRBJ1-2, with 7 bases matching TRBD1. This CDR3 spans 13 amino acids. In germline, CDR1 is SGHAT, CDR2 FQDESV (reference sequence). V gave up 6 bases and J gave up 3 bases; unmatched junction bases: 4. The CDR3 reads CASRPTGDYGYTF. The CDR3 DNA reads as TGTGCCAGCAGACCTACAGGGGACTATGGCTACACCTTC.

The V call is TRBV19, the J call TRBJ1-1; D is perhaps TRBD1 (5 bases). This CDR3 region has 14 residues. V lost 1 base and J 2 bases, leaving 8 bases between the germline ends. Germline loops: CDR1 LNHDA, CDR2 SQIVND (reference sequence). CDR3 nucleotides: TGTGCCAGTAGTATAGTTGGGACTAACACTGAAGCTTTCTTT. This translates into CASSIVGTNTEAFF.

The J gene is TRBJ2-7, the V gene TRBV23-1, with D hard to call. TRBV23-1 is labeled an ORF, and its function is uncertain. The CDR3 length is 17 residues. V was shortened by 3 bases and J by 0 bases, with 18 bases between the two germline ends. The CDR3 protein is CASSHPTQRHRSYEQYF. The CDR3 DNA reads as TGCGCCAGCAGTCATCCGACACAGAGACACCGCTCCTACGAGCAGTACTTC.

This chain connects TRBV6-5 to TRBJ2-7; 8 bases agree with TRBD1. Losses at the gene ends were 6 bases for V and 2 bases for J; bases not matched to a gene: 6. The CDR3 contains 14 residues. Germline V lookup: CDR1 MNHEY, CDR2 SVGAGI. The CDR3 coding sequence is TGTGCCAGCAGCCCAGGACAGGGCGCCTACGAGCAGTACTTC. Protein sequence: CASSPGQGAYEQYF.

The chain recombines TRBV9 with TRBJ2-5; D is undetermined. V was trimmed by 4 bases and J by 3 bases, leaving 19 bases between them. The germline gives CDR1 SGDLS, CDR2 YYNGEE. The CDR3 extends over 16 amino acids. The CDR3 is CASSPRGNFAKETQYF. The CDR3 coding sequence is TGTGCCAGCAGCCCCCGTGGGAACTTCGCAAAAGAGACCCAGTACTTC.

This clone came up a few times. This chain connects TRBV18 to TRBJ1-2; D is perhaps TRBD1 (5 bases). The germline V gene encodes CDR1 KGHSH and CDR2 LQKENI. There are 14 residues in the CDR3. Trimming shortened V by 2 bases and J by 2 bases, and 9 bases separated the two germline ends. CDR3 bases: TGTGCCAGCTCACCAGTCAGGGAAAACTATGGCTACACCTTC. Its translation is CASSPVRENYGYTF.

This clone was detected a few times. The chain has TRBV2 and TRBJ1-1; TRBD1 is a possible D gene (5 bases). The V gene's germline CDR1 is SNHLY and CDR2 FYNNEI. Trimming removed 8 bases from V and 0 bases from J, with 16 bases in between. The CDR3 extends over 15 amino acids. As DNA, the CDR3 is TGTGCCAGCGCCTCCGAAGGGGTCTTGAACACTGAAGCTTTCTTT. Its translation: CASASEGVLNTEAFF.

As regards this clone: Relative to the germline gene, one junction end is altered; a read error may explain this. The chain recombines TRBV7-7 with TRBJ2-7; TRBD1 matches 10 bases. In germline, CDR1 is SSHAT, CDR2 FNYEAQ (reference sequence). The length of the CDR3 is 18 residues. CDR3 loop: CASSLTGTGVWFSYEQYF. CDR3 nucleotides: TGTGCTAGCAGCTTAACCGGGACAGGGGTCTGGTTTTCCTACGAGCAGTACTTC.

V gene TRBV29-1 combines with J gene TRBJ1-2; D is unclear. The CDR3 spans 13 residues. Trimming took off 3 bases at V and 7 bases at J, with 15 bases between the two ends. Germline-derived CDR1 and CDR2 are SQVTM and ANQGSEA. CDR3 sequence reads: CSVDRWASSGYTF. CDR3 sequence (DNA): TGCAGCGTTGACCGTTGGGCCAGTTCTGGCTACACCTTC.

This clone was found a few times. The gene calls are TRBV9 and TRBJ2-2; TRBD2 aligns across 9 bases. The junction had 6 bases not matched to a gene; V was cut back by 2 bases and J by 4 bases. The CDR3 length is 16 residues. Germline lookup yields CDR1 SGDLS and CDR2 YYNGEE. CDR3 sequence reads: CASSVKRGEATGELFF. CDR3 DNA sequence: TGTGCCAGCAGCGTTAAGCGGGGGGAGGCCACCGGGGAGCTGTTTTTT.

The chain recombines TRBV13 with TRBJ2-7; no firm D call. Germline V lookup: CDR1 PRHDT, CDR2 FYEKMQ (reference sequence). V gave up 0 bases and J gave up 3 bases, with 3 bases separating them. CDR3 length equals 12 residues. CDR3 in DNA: TGTGCCAGCAGCTTAGGCGGCTACGAGCAGTACTTC. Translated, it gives CASSLGGYEQYF.

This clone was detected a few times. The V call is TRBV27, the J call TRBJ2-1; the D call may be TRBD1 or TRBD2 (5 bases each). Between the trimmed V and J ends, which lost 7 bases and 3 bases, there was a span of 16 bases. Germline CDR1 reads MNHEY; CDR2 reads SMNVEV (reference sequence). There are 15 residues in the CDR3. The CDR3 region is CASKGMGPVYNEQFF. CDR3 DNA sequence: TGTGCCAGCAAAGGCATGGGACCTGTCTACAATGAGCAGTTCTTC.

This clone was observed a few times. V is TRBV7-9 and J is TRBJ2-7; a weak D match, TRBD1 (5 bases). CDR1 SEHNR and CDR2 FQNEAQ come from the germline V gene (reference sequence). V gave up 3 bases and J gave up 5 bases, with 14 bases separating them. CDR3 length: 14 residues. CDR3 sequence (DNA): TGTGCCAGCAGCTTGGAAGGGGCGTTTGACGAGCAGTACTTC. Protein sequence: CASSLEGAFDEQYF.

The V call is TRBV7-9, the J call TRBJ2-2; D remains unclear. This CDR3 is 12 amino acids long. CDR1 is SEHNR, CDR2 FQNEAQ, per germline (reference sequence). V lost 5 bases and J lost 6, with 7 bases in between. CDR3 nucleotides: TGTGCCAGCAGCCCGGTCCCCGGGGAGCTGTTTTTT. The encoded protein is CASSPVPGELFF.

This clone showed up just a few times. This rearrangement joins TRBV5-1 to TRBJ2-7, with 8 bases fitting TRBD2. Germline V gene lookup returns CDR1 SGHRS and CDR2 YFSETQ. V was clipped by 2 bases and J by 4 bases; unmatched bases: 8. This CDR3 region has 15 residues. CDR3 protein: CASSFDTGGPYEQYF. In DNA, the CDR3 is TGCGCCAGCAGCTTTGATACGGGAGGGCCATACGAGCAGTACTTC.

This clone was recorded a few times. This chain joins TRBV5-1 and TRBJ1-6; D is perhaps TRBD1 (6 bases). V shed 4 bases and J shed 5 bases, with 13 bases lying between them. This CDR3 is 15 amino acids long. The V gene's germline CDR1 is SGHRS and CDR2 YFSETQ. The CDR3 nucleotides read TGCGCCAGCAGCCCGAATGGGGGCCATAATTCACCCCTCCACTTT. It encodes CASSPNGGHNSPLHF.

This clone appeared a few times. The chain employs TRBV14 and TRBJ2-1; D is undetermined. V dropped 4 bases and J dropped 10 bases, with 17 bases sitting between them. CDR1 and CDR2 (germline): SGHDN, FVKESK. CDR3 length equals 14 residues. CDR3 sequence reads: CASSRLSTTQEQFF. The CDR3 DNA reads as TGTGCCAGCAGCCGTTTGTCCACAACTCAGGAGCAGTTCTTC.

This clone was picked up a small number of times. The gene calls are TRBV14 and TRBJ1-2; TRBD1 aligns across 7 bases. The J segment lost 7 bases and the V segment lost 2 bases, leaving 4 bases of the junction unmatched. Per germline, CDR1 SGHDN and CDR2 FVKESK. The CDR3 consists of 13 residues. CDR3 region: CASSQMGTAGYTF. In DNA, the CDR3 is TGTGCCAGCAGCCAAATGGGGACAGCTGGCTACACCTTC.

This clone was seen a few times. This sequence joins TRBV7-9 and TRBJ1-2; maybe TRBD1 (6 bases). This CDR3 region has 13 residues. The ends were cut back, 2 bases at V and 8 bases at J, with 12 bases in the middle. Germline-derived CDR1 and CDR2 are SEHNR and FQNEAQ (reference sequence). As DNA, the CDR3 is TGTGCCAGCAGCTTAACCCAGGGGTTCGGCTACACCTTC. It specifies CASSLTQGFGYTF.

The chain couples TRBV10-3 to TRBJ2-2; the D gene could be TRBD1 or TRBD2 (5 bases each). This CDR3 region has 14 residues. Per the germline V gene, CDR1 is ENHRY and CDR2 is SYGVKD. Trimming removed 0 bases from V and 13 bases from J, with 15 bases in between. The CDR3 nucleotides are TGTGCCATCAGTGAGTCGAAAGGGGAGACCCCGCTGTTTTTT. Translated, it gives CAISESKGETPLFF.

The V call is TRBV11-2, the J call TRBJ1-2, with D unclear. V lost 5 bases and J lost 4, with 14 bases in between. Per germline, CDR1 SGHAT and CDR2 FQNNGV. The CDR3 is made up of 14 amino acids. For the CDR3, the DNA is TGTGCCAGCAGCCCCCTACCCGGAGTCTATGGCTACACCTTC. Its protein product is CASSPLPGVYGYTF.

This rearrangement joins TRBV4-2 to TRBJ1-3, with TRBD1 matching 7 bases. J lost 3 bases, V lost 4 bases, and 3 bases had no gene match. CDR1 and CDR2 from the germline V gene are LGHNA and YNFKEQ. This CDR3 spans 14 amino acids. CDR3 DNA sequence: TGTGCCAGCAGCCCAGGGGGAGATGGAAACACCATATATTTT. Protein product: CASSPGGDGNTIYF.

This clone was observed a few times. The CDR3 loop reads CASSTVLNQPQHF. The DNA for the CDR3 is TGTGCCAGCAGTACAGTACTGAATCAGCCCCAGCATTTT. V is TRBV2 and J is TRBJ1-5; D gene ambiguous. Trimming removed 5 bases at V and 4 bases at J, with 9 bases between. The CDR3 is 13 residues long. The germline gives CDR1 SNHLY, CDR2 FYNNEI.

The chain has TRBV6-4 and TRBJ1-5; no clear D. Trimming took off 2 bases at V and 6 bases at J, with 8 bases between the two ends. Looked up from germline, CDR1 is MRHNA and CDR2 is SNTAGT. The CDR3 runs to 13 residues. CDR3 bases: TGTGCCAGCAGTGACCGTGTGGGTCAGCCCCAGCATTTT. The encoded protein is CASSDRVGQPQHF.